A single sample is the source of the 6 T cell receptor beta chains below, sequenced in a study of blood T cells in healthy people across ages. The use of a sample-barcoded 5' primer and a J-beta primer mix characterized a second PCR of roughly 6 to 11 cycles. TCRdb independently ran MiXCR on the 5' RACE reads; one entry per CDR3 protein. This sample has roughly 2 million distinct CDR3 sequences, with just under 50% found just once. Sequencing was performed on blood. Every receptor here comes from a woman in her thirties or forties in good health.

The table lists this clonotype with a count of one. This sequence joins TRBV29-1 and TRBJ2-1; D unclear. The J call is uncertain, as TRBJ2-7 better fits the DNA end. The CDR3 has 13 amino acids. Germline lookup yields CDR1 SQVTM and CDR2 ANQGSEA. The CDR3: CSVAEAGWNEQYF. The CDR3 DNA is TGCAGCGTTGCAGAAGCAGGTTGGAATGAGCAGTACTTC.

This clonotype turned up a few times. This sequence joins TRBV6-2 or TRBV6-3 and TRBJ2-1; 10 bases match TRBD2. Germline values: CDR1 MNHEY, CDR2 SVGEGT. Trimming removed 8 bases from V and 5 bases from J; junction bases left unmatched: 6. This CDR3 comprises 14 residues. The CDR3 nucleotides are TGTGCCAGCGCAAGCGGGGGGGCCCACAATGAGCAGTTCTTC. Amino acids: CASASGGAHNEQFF.

The genes are TRBV6-2 or TRBV6-3 and TRBJ2-7; a possible D gene is TRBD1 (6 bases). V lost 6 bases, J lost 3 bases, and 12 bases lay in between. The CDR3 covers 13 residues. Germline CDR1 reads MNHEY; CDR2 reads SVGEGT. The CDR3 DNA reads TGTGCCAGCAGAAATCAGGGGATCTACGAGCAGTACTTC. Encoded protein: CASRNQGIYEQYF.

In regard to this clonotype: Compared with germline, one end of the junction differs, possibly owing to a read error. The V call is TRBV27, the J call TRBJ1-6; TRBD1 might be the D (5 bases). This CDR3 comprises 14 residues. Germline lookup yields CDR1 MNHEY and CDR2 SMNVEV (reference sequence). DNA for the CDR3: TGTGCCAGCAGTTTATTCGGGGGGAATTCAGCCCTCCACTTT. Its protein product is CASSLFGGNSALHF.

This clonotype was seen a handful of times. The J gene is TRBJ2-3, the V gene TRBV20-1; D call uncertain. The germline gives CDR1 DFQATT, CDR2 SNEGSKA (reference sequence). There are 13 residues in the CDR3. V lost 4 bases to trimming and J lost 7 bases, with 15 bases between them. The CDR3 DNA sequence: TGCAGTGCTATCGGGCCATCTACGAATACGCAGTATTTT. This codes for CSAIGPSTNTQYF.

This clonotype has only a few counts. This rearrangement joins TRBV4-3 to TRBJ1-2, with 7 bases matching TRBD1. Germline-derived CDR1 and CDR2 are LGHNA and YSLEER. The J segment lost 4 bases and the V segment lost 0 bases, leaving 14 bases of the junction unmatched. The CDR3 runs 18 residues. The CDR3 spells CASSQDIPGQDRGYGYTF. The CDR3 nucleotides are TGCGCCAGCAGCCAAGATATTCCAGGACAGGACCGGGGCTATGGCTACACCTTC.